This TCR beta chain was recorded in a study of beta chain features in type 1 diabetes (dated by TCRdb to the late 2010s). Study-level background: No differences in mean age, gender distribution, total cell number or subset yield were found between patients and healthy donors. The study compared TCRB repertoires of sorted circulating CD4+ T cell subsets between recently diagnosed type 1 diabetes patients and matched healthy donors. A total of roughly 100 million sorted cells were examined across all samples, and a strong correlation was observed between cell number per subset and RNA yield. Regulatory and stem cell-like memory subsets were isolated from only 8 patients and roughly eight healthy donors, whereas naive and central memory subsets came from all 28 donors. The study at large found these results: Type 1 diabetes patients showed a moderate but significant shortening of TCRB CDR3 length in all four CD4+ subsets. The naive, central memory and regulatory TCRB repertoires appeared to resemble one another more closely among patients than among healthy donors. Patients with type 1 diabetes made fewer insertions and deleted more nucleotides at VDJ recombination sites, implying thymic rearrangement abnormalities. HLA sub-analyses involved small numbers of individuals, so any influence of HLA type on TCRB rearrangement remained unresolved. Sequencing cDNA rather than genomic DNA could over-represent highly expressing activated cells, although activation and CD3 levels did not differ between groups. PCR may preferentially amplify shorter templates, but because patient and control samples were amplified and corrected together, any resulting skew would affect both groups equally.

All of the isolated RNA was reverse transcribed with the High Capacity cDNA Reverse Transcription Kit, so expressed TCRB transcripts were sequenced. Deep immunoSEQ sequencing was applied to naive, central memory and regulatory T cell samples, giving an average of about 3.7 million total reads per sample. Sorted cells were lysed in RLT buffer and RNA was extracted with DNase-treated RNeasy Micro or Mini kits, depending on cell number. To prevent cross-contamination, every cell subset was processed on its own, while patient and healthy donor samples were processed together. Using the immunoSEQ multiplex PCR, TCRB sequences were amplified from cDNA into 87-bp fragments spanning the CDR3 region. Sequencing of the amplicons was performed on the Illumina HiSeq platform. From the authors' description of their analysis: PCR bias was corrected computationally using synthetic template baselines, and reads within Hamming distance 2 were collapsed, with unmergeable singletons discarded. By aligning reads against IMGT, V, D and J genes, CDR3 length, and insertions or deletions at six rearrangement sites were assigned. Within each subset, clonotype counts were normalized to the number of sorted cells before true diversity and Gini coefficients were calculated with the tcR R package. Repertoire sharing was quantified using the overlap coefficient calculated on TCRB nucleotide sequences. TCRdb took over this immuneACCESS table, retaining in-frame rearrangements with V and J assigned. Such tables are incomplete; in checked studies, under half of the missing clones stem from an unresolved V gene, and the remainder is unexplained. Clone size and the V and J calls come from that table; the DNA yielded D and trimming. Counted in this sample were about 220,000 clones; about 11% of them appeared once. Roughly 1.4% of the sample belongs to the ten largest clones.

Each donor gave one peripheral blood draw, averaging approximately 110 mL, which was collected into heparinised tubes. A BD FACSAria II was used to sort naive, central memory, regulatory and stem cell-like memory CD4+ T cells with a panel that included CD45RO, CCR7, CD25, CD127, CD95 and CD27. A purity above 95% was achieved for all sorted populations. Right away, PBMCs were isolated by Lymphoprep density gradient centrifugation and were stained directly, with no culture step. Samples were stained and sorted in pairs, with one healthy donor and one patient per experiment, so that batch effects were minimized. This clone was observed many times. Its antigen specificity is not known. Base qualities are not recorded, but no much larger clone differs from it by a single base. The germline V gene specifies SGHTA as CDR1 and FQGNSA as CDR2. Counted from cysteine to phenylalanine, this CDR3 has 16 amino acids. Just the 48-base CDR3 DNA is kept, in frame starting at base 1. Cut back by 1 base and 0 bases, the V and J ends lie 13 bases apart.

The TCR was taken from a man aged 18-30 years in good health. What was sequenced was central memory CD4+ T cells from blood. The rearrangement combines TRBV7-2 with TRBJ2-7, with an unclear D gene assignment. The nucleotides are TGTGCCAGCAGCTTAGTGGCCAGGCGTAGCTCCTACGAGCAGTACTTC. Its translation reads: CASSLVARRSSYEQYF.